This is a list of T cell receptor beta chains from one sample in a study of a mutant IDH1 vaccine in newly diagnosed glioma. The method was immunoSEQ multiplex PCR; TCRdb's version includes in-frame clones alone and lacks a portion of them. This table holds about 34,000 clones, about 83% found once. What these receptors recognize is not known. The input for sequencing was PBMCs, taken from a glioma patient whose treatment included an IDH1 peptide vaccine. The receptors were sampled from a woman aged 25 to 39 with glioma. Both conserved end residues are part of each CDR3. Each record gives: J gene, D gene, V gene, clone size, CDR3 DNA, CDR3 protein. A D gene is named only where the DNA matches it firmly. The size of a clone is reported for some rows only, either as once, few or many, or as a class for expanded clones.

>TRBJ2-5|TRBD2|TRBV7-9|-
TGTGCCAGCACTACGGGGGGGCTGGAGACCCAGTACTTC
CASTTGGLETQYF
>TRBJ2-3|TRBD2|TRBV7-8|-
TGTGCCAGCAGCGACCTAGCGGGGGGAAAAGGTACGCAGTATTTT
CASSDLAGGKGTQYF
>TRBJ2-5|-|TRBV5-1|-
TGCGCCAGCAGCTTGGAGGGGGGTCAAGAGACCCAGTACTTC
CASSLEGGQETQYF
>TRBJ2-3|TRBD2|TRBV5-1|-
TGCGCCAGCACCCGGACTAGCGGGGGGGTGGAGACAGATACGCAGTATTTT
CASTRTSGGVETDTQYF
>TRBJ1-1|-|TRBV6-1|-
TGTGCCAGCAGTCTAGCGTCGTTAGCTTTCTTT
CASSLASLAFF
>TRBJ1-1|TRBD1|TRBV19|-
TGTGCCATTAGGACAGGGGGATGGACTGAAGCTTTCTTT
CAIRTGGWTEAFF
>TRBJ2-7|-|TRBV2|-
TGTGCCAGCACACAGGCGGACTCCTACGAGCAGTACTTC
CASTQADSYEQYF
>TRBJ2-7|TRBD2|TRBV6-6|once
TGTGCCAGCAGTGCGGGGGGGGGTTCCTACGAGCAGTACTTC
CASSAGGGSYEQYF
>TRBJ1-2|-|TRBV29-1|-
TGCAGCGTTGGCCGGGCGGGGGAAGGCTACACCTTC
CSVGRAGEGYTF
>TRBJ1-1|-|TRBV7-2|-
TGTGCCAGCAGCTTATCAGCTGAAGCTTTCTTT
CASSLSAEAFF
>TRBJ2-3|TRBD1|TRBV15|-
TGTGCCACCAGCAGGGGGACAGGGAGCACAGATACGCAGTATTTT
CATSRGTGSTDTQYF
>TRBJ2-3|-|TRBV7-2|-
TGTGCCACCCCCAAAAGGGCGACAGATACGCAGTATTTT
CATPKRATDTQYF
>TRBJ2-7|-|TRBV6-1|-
TGTGCCAGTGGGACGAGGGCTTACGAGCAGTACTTC
CASGTRAYEQYF
>TRBJ2-7|-|TRBV25-1|-
TGTGCCAGCAGTGAATCTCTGCGCTCCTACGAGCAGTACTTC
CASSESLRSYEQYF
>TRBJ1-1|-|TRBV25-1|-
TGTGCCAGCAGTGAAACTCACGGTAACACTGAAGCTTTCTTT
CASSETHGNTEAFF
>TRBJ1-2|-|TRBV14|-
TGTGCCAGCAGCCAAGGGCAGGGACCCTCTAACTATGGCTACACCTTC
CASSQGQGPSNYGYTF
>TRBJ2-3|-|TRBV29-1|-
TGCAGCATCCAAGGGAGCACAGATACGCAGTATTTT
CSIQGSTDTQYF
>TRBJ2-2|-|TRBV19|-
TGTGCCAGTCAGGGATGGGACACCGGGGAGCTGTTTTTT
CASQGWDTGELFF
>TRBJ2-7|-|TRBV4-3|-
TGCGCCAGCAGCCAAGGCGGCTACGAGCAGTACTTC
CASSQGGYEQYF
>TRBJ1-5|-|TRBV4-3|-
TGCGCCAGCAGCCAAACAGGGAATCAGCCCCAGCATTTT
CASSQTGNQPQHF
>TRBJ1-1|-|TRBV10-3|-
TGTGCCACCCCCGTGCAGCCGAACACTGAAGCTTTCTTT
CATPVQPNTEAFF
>TRBJ2-1|-|TRBV7-2|-
TGTGCCAGCAGCTCCGCGGGCCTCAATGAGCAGTTCTTC
CASSSAGLNEQFF
>TRBJ2-1|-|TRBV10-3|-
TGTGCCATCACCTCCCTCGGGAATGAGCAGTTCTTC
CAITSLGNEQFF
>TRBJ2-1|-|TRBV19|-
TGTGCCAGTAGTATACCCAACCTAGGGCACAATGAGCAGTTCTTC
CASSIPNLGHNEQFF
>TRBJ2-5|TRBD1|TRBV10-1|-
TGCGCCACCTCGGGACAGGGACAGACCCAGTACTTC
CATSGQGQTQYF
>TRBJ1-3|-|TRBV6-5|-
TGTGCCAGCAGTACCTCATCTGGAAACACCATATATTTT
CASSTSSGNTIYF
>TRBJ1-5|-|TRBV4-1|-
TGCGCCAGCAGCCAAGATAGGAGTCGAGGGAATCAGCCCCAGCATTTT
CASSQDRSRGNQPQHF
>TRBJ2-5|-|TRBV7-2|-
TGTGCCAGCAGCCCCAATACAGGGCCAGAGACCCAGTACTTC
CASSPNTGPETQYF
>TRBJ1-2|-|TRBV4-1|-
TGCGCCAGCAGCCAAGATAAGGGAGTCTACACCTTC
CASSQDKGVYTF
>TRBJ2-7|-|TRBV14|-
TGTGCCAGCAGCCAAGAAAGAGACACCGAGCAGTACTTC
CASSQERDTEQYF
>TRBJ2-2|TRBD2|TRBV4-2|-
TGTGCCAGCAGCCAAGAAGCTAGCGGCACCGGGGAGCTGTTTTTT
CASSQEASGTGELFF
>TRBJ2-5|TRBD1|TRBV6-5|-
TGTGCCAGCAGCTTCACAGGGGAAGGCGAGACCCAGTACTTC
CASSFTGEGETQYF
>TRBJ1-1|-|TRBV29-1|-
TGCAGCGTTTTAAGCAGGGGGAACACTGAAGCTTTCTTT
CSVLSRGNTEAFF
>TRBJ1-2|-|TRBV7-9|-
TGTGCCAGCAGCCCCCGGACAGCCGAAATGGACTATGGCTACACCTTC
CASSPRTAEMDYGYTF
>TRBJ2-3|-|TRBV5-4|-
TGTGCCAGCAGTCTCGGACTGAGACGAGATACGCAGTATTTT
CASSLGLRRDTQYF
>TRBJ2-3|TRBD1|TRBV29-1|-
TGCAGCGTTCATCCGCAGGGGGTCACAGATACGCAGTATTTT
CSVHPQGVTDTQYF